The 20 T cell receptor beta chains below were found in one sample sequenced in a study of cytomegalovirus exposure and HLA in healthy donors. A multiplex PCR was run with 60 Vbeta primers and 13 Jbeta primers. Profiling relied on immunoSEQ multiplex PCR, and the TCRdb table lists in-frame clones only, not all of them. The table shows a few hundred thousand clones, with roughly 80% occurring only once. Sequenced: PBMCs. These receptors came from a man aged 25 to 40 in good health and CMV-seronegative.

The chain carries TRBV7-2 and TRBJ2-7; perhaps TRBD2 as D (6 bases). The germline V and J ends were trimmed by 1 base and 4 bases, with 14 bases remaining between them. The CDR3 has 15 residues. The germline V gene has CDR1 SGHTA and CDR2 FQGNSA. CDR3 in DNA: TGTGCCAGCAGCTTAGGTCTGGGACGGGGGTACGAGCAGTACTTC. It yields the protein CASSLGLGRGYEQYF.

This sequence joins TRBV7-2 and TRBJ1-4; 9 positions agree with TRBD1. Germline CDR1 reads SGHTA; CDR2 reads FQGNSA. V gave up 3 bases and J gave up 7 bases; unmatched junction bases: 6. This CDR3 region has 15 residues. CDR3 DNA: TGTGCCAGCAGCTTCGACAGGGGGGCGCCTGAAAAACTGTTTTTT. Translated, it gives CASSFDRGAPEKLFF. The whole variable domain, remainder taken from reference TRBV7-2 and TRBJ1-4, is GAGVSQSPSNKVTEKGKDVELRCDPISGHTALYWYRQSLGQGLEFLIYFQGNSAPDKSGLPSDRFSAERTGGSVSTLTIQRTQQEDSAVYLCASSFDRGAPEKLFFGSGTQLSVL.

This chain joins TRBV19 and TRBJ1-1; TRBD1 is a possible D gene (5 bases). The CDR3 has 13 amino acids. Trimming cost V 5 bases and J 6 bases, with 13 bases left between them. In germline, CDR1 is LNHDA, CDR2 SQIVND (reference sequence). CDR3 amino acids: CASSSIRGAEAFF. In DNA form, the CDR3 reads TGTGCCAGTAGTTCGATAAGGGGCGCTGAAGCTTTCTTT.

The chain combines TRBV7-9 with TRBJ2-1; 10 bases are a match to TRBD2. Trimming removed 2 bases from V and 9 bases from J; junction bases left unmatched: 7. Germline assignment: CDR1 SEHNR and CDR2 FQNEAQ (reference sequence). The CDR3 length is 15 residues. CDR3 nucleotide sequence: TGTGCCAGCAGCTTACTAGCGGGGGCCTCTAGTGAGCAGTTCTTC. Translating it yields CASSLLAGASSEQFF.

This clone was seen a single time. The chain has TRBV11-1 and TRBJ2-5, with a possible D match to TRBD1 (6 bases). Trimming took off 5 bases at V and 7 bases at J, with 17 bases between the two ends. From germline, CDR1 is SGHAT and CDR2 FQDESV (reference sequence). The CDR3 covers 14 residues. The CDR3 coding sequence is TGTGCCAGCAGCGGTCCAGGGGCGCAAAGGACCCAGTACTTC. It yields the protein CASSGPGAQRTQYF.

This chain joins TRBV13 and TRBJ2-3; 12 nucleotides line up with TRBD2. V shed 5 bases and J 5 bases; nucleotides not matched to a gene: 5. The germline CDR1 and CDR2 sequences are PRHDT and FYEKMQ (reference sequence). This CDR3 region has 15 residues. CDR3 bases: TGTGCCAGCAGCGCATGGACTAGCGGGGAAGATACGCAGTATTTT. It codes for CASSAWTSGEDTQYF. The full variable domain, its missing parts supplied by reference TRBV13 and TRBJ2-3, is AAGVIQSPRHLIKEKRETATLKCYPIPRHDTVYWYQQGPGQDPQFLISFYEKMQSDKGSIPDRFSAQQFSDYHSELNMSSLELGDSALYFCASSAWTSGEDTQYFGPGTRLTVL.

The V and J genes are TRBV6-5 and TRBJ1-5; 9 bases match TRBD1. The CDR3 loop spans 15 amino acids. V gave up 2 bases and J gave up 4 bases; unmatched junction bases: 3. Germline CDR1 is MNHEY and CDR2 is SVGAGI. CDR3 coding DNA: TGTGCCAGCAGTTACGGGACAGGGCCGAATCAGCCCCAGCATTTT. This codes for CASSYGTGPNQPQHF.

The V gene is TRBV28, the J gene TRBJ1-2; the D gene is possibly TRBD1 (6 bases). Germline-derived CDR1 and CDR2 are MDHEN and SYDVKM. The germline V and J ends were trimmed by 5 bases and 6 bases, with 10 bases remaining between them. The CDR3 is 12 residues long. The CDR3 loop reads CASSAGDNGYTF. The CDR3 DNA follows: TGTGCCAGCAGTGCCGGGGACAATGGCTACACCTTC.

Here the CDR3 reads CASPSRPGYDTDTQYF. As DNA, the CDR3 is TGTGCCAGCCCCTCGAGACCGGGGTACGACACAGATACGCAGTATTTT. The rearrangement joins TRBV2 to TRBJ2-3; D perhaps matches TRBD2 (5 bases). The V and J ends lost 8 bases and 2 bases respectively, with 20 bases between them. Germline V gene data show CDR1 as SNHLY and CDR2 as FYNNEI. This CDR3 comprises 16 residues.

The chain's CDR3 is CATRDPRGRGTEAFF. CDR3 DNA: TGTGCCACCAGGGACCCCAGGGGGCGAGGCACTGAAGCTTTCTTT. The chain combines TRBV15 with TRBJ1-1; 8 bases map to TRBD1. J was trimmed by 4 bases and V by 6 bases; bases with no gene match: 10. The CDR3 length is 15 residues. Germline loops: CDR1 LNHNV, CDR2 YYDKDF (reference sequence).

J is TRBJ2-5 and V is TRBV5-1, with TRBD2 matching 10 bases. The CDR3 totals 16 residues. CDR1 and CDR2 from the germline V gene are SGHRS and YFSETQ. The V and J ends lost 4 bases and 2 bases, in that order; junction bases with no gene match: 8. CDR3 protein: CASSLKRGGGQETQYF. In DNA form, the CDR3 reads TGCGCCAGCAGCCTAAAGCGGGGGGGCGGACAAGAGACCCAGTACTTC. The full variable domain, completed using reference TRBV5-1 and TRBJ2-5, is KAGVTQTPRYLIKTRGQQVTLSCSPISGHRSVSWYQQTPGQGLQFLFEYFSETQRNKGNFPGRFSGRQFSNSRSEMNVSTLELGDSALYLCASSLKRGGGQETQYFGPGTRLLVL.

CDR3 sequence: CASSIGGRSYEQYF. The CDR3 DNA sequence: TGTGCCAGTAGTATAGGGGGCCGTTCCTACGAGCAGTACTTC. The chain is built from TRBV19 and TRBJ2-7; D is perhaps TRBD1 (5 bases). Germline CDR1 reads LNHDA; CDR2 reads SQIVND (reference sequence). The CDR3 has 14 amino acids. Trimming shortened V by 1 base and J by 1 base, and 8 bases separated the two germline ends.

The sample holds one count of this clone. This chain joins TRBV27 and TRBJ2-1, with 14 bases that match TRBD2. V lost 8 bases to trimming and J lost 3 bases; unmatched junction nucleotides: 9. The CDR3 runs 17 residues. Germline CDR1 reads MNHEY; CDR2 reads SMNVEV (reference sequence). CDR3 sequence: CASSRTSGGRSYNEQFF. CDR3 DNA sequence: TGTGCCAGCTCTCGGACTAGCGGGGGGAGGAGCTACAATGAGCAGTTCTTC.

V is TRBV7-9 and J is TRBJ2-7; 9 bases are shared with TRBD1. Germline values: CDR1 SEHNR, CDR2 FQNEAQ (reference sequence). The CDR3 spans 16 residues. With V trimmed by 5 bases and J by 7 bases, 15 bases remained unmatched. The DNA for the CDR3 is TGTGCCAGCAGCGCAGCCCGGGACAGGGTGGGTCGGGAGCAGTACTTC. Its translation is CASSAARDRVGREQYF.

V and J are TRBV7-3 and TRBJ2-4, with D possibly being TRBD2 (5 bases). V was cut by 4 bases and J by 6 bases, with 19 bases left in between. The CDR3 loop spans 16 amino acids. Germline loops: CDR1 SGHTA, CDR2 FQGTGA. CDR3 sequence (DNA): TGTGCCAGCAGCTCCCCAGGAGGCTCTAAGGGAAACATTCAGTACTTC. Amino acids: CASSSPGGSKGNIQYF. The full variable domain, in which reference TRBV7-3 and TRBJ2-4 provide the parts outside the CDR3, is GAGVSQTPSNKVTEKGKYVELRCDPISGHTALYWYRQSLGQGPEFLIYFQGTGAADDSGLPNDRFFAVRPEGSVSTLKIQRTERGDSAVYLCASSSPGGSKGNIQYFGAGTRLSVL.

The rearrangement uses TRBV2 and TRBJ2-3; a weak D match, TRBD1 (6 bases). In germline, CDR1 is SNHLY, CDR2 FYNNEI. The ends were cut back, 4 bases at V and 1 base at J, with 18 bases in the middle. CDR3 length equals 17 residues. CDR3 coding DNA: TGTGCCAGCAGTGGATCCACAGGGAACGTAGGCACAGATACGCAGTATTTT. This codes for CASSGSTGNVGTDTQYF.

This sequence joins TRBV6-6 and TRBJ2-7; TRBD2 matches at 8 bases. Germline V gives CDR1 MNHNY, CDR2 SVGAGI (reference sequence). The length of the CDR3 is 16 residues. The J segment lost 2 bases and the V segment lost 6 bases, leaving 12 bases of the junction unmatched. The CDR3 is CASSTISGTSTYEQYF. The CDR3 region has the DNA TGTGCCAGCAGCACGATCTCCGGGACTAGTACCTACGAGCAGTACTTC.

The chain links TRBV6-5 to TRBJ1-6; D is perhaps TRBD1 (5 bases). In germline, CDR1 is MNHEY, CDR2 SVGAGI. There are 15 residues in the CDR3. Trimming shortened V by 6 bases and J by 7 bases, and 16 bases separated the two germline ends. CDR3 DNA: TGTGCCAGCAGCCCCCAGACAGACTTCAATTCACCCCTCCACTTT. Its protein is CASSPQTDFNSPLHF.

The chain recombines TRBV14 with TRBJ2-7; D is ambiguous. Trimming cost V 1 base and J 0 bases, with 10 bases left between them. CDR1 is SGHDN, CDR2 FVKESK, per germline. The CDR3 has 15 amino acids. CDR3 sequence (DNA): TGTGCCAGCAGCCAAGGATCAGGCCACTCCTACGAGCAGTACTTC. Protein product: CASSQGSGHSYEQYF.

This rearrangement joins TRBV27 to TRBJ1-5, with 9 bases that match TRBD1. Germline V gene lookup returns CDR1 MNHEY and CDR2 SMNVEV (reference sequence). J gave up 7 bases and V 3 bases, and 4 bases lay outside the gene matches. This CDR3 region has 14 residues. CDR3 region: CASSLGTGTQPQHF. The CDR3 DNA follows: TGTGCCAGCAGTTTGGGGACAGGGACACAGCCCCAGCATTTT.